This T cell receptor (beta chain) is from a study of blood T cell repertoires in COVID-19 (dated by TCRdb to the early 2020s). About the full investigation: Collaborator samples came from the United States, Italy and Spain and covered acute and convalescent phases of COVID-19. The prospective study material was composed of cDNA or gDNA derived from T cells, B-cell-depleted T cells, or PBMCs. Deeply sampled blood TCRbeta repertoires from subjects exposed to, actively infected with, or recovered from COVID-19 were included in the dataset. The repertoires were released in a freely available public database meant as a resource for research on the immune response to SARS-CoV-2. Samples were obtained from the ongoing ImmuneRACE study (first 160 participants) and from over a thousand subjects provided by 6 global collaborators. A de-identified subject ID, COVID-19 status, age in years and sex were almost always included in the sample metadata. Where HLA class I and class II types were available, the types were taken from metadata supplied by the sample provider, not from assay-based typing.

This clone was counted a single time. Its specific antigen is unknown. It has no much larger one-base neighbor in the sample; base qualities were not kept. V is reduced by 0 bases and J by 5 bases, leaving a spacing of 11 bases between them. The germline V gene (reference sequence) provides CDR1 SGHNT and CDR2 YYREEE. The CDR3 goes from the cysteine to the phenylalanine over 15 residues. The DNA shown is the 45-base CDR3, in frame from base 1. Study-wide findings and limitations: How much clinical and demographic metadata was included differed by source and by participant, and the metadata was provided uncurated.

Whole blood was collected in K2EDTA tubes by collaborating institutions according to the institutions' own protocols. For TCRbeta analysis, collaborators shipped samples in one of three forms: frozen whole blood, isolated PBMCs, or DNA extracted from either of those sample types. TCRbeta CDR3 regions were amplified from genomic DNA by means of the immunoSEQ Assay, a bias-controlled multiplex PCR. The source study handled its data this way. The number of nucleated cells in each sample was estimated from the amplification of reference gene primers within the assay. Sequence reads were collapsed and filtered to measure the absolute abundance of every unique TCRbeta CDR3 rearrangement. For each sample, productive Simpson clonality was calculated as the square root of Simpson's diversity index across productive rearrangements. TCRdb retrieved this table from immuneACCESS and kept in-frame rearrangements only. Not all clones are present; in checked studies, unresolved V genes account for under half, and no reason is known for the remainder. Clone size and the V and J calls come from that table; the DNA yielded D and trimming. The sample includes approximately 160,000 clones, with roughly four fifths observed a single time. The biggest ten clones account for more than 3.5% of the sample.

The rearrangement joined TRBV5-4 to TRBJ1-4, and TRBD1 may be the D gene, going by 6 matching bases. The specimen sequenced was peripheral blood. This sequence was found in a woman aged 80 or over with acute or convalescent COVID-19. The DNA sequence is TGTGCCAGCAGCTTGGGAGGGGGTGGAAATGAAAAACTGTTTTTT. Its protein product is CASSLGGGGNEKLFF. Reference TRBV5-4 and TRBJ1-4 proteins supply the regions before and after the CDR3; the full variable domain is: ETGVTQSPTHLIKTRGQQVTLRCSSQSGHNTVSWYQQALGQGPQFIFQYYREEENGRGNFPPRFSGLQFPNYSSELNVNALELDDSALYLCASSLGGGGNEKLFFGSGTQLSVL.